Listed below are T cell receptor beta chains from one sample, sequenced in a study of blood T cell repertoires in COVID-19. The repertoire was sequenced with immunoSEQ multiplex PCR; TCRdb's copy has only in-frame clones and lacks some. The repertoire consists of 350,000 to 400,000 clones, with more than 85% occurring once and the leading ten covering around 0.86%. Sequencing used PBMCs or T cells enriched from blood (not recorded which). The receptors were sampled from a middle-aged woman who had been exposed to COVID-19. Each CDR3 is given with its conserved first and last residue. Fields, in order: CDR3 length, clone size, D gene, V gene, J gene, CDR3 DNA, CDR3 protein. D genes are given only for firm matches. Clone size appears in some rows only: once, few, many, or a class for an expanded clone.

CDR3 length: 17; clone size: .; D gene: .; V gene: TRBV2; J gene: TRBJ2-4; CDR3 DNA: TGTGCCAGCAGTGAGTTTGGGGCAAACCAAATCAAAAACATTCAGTACTTC; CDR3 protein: CASSEFGANQIKNIQYF
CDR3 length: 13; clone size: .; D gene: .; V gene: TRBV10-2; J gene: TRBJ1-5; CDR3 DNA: TGCGCCAGCAGTCCGGGCGGGGAACAGCCCCAGCATTTT; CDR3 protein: CASSPGGEQPQHF
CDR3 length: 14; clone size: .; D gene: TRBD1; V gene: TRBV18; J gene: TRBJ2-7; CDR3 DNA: TGTGCCAGCTCGCACGGACAGGAATTATACGAGCAGTACTTC; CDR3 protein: CASSHGQELYEQYF
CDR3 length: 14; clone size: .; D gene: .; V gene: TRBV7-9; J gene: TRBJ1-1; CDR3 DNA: TGTGCCAGCAGCTTAGCGGCAGGGGTCACTGAAGCTTTCTTT; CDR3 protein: CASSLAAGVTEAFF
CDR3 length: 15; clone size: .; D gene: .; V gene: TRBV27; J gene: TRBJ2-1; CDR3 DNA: TGTGCCAGCAGTCCCACGGGACTCTCCTACAATGAGCAGTTCTTC; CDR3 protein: CASSPTGLSYNEQFF
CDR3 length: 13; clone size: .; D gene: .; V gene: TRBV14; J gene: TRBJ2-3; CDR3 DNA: TGTGCCAGCAGCCGGGGCCCTCGAGATACGCAGTATTTT; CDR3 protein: CASSRGPRDTQYF
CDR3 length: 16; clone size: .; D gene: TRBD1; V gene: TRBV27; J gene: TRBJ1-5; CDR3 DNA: TGTGCCAGCAGTTTGGGACAGGGATTTGGCAATCAGCCCCAGCATTTT; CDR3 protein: CASSLGQGFGNQPQHF
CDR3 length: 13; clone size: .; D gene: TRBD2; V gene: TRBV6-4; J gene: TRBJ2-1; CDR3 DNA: TGTGCCAGCAGTGCGGGACTAGGGAATGAGCAGTTCTTC; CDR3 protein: CASSAGLGNEQFF
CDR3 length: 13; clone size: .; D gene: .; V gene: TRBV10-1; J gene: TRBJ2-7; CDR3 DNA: TGCGCCAGCAGTGAGCCAGGACTCACCGAGCAGTACTTC; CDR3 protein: CASSEPGLTEQYF
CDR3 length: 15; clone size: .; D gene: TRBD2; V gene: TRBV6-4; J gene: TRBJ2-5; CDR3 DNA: TGTGCCAGCAGTCGACTAGCGGGGGGATTGGAGACCCAGTACTTC; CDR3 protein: CASSRLAGGLETQYF
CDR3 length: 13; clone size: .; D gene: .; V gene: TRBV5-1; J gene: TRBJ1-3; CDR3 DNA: TGCGCCAGCGGGCAGAACAATGGAAACACCATATATTTT; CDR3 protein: CASGQNNGNTIYF
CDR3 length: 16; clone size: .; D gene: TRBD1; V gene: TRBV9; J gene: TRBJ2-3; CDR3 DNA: TGTGCCAGCAGCCTCCCGACAGGGGCTAGCACAGATACGCAGTATTTT; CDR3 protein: CASSLPTGASTDTQYF
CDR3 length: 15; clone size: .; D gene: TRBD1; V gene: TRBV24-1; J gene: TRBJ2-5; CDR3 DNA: TGTGCCACCAGTGTCGCCGGGACAGGAAGAGAGACCCAGTACTTC; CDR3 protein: CATSVAGTGRETQYF
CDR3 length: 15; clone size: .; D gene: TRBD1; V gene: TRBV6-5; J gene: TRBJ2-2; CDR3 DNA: TGTGCCAGCAGTCCGGACAGGGGAAACACCGGGGAGCTGTTTTTT; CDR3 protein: CASSPDRGNTGELFF
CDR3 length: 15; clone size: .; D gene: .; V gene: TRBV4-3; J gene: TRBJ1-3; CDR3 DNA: TGCGCCAGCAGCCAAGATACGCAGGCTGGAAACACCATATATTTT; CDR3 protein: CASSQDTQAGNTIYF
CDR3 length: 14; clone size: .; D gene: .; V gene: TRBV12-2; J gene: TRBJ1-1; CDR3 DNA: TGTGCAAGTCGCCGGGACAGGATGAACACTGAAGCTTTCTTT; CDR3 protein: CASRRDRMNTEAFF
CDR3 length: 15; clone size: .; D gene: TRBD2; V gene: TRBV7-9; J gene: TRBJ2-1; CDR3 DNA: TGTGCCAGCAGCCGGCCTAGCGGGAGGGACAATGAGCAGTTCTTC; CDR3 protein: CASSRPSGRDNEQFF
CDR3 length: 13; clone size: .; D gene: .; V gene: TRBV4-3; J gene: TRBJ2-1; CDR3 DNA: TGCGCCAGCAGCCAAGCTATCTCGGGACTGCAGTTCTTC; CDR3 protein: CASSQAISGLQFF
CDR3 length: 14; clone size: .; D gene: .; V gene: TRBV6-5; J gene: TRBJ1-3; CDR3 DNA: TGTGCCAGTACAGGGACGACAACTGGAAACACCATATATTTT; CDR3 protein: CASTGTTTGNTIYF
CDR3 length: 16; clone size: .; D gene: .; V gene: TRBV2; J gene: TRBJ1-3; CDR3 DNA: TGTGCCAGCAGTGCTCTTTGGCAGTCCTCTGGAAACACCATATATTTT; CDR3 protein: CASSALWQSSGNTIYF
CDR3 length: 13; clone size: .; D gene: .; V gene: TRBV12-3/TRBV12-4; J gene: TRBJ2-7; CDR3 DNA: TGTGCCAGCAGCTATAAGCCACCCTACGAGCAGTACTTC; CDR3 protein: CASSYKPPYEQYF
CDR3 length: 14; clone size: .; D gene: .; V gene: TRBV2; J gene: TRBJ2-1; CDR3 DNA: TGTGCCAGCAGTGAGGACGGGGCCTACAATGAGCAGTTCTTC; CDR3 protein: CASSEDGAYNEQFF
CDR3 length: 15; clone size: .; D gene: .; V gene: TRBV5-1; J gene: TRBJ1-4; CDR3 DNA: TGCGCCAGCAGCCCCGGTCGTAGGGGAGGTGAAAAACTGTTTTTT; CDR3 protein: CASSPGRRGGEKLFF
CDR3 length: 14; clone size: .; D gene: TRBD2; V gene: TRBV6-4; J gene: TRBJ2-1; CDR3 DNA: TGTGCCAGCAGTGAGGAGGGAGGGTTCGATGAGCAGTTCTTC; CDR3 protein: CASSEEGGFDEQFF
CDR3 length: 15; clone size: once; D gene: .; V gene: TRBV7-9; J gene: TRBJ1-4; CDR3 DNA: TGTGCCAGCAGCCTCAGACCGGGAGCAAATGAAAAACTGTTTTTT; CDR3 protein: CASSLRPGANEKLFF
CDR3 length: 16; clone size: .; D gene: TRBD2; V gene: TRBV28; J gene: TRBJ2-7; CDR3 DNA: TGTGCCAGCAGCCGCGTACTAGCGGGAGGAACCTACGAGCAGTACTTC; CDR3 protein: CASSRVLAGGTYEQYF
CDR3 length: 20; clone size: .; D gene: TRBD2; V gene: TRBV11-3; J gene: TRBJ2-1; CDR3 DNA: TGTGCCAGCAGCTCACGCGGAGGACTAGCGGGAGTTAACTCCTACAATGAGCAGTTCTTC; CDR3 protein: CASSSRGGLAGVNSYNEQFF
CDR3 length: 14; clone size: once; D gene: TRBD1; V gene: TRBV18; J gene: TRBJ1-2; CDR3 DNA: TGTGCCAGCTCACCTCGGACAGGGGTGACTGGCTACACCTTC; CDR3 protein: CASSPRTGVTGYTF
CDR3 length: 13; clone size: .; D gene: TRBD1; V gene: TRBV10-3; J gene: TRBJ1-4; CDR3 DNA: TGTGCCAACCAGGGGGCAACTAATGAAAAACTGTTTTTT; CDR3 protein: CANQGATNEKLFF
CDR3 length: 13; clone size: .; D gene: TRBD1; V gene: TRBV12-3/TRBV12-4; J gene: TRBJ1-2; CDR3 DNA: TGTGCCAGCAGTCAGGACAGGGGGCACGGCTACACCTTC; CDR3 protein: CASSQDRGHGYTF
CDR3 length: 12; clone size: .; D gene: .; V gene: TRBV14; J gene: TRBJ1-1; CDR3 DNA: TGTGCCAGCAGTATCCTGAACACTGAAGCTTTCTTT; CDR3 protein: CASSILNTEAFF